These 10 T cell receptor beta chains share one sample of origin, sequenced in a study of cytomegalovirus exposure and HLA in healthy donors. The data were produced by immunoSEQ multiplex PCR, yet TCRdb's version contains in-frame clones alone and is incomplete. This table has roughly 56,000 clones, 93% appearing once. The specimen sequenced was PBMCs. The receptors come from a woman under 30 in good health and CMV-seropositive.

This clone was observed a single time. V and J are TRBV4-1 and TRBJ2-3; perhaps TRBD2 as D (7 bases). The CDR3 contains 16 residues. From germline, CDR1 is MGHRA and CDR2 YSYEKL. V was pared by 4 bases and J by 4 bases, with 18 bases between. For the CDR3, the DNA is TGCGCCAGCAGCCCCAGGGGACGGGGGGACGCAGATACGCAGTATTTT. Translation gives CASSPRGRGDADTQYF.

This clone was recorded a few times. The chain is built from TRBV4-2 and TRBJ2-7; 11 positions agree with TRBD2. Per the germline V gene, CDR1 is LGHNA and CDR2 is YNFKEQ. This CDR3 is built from 15 residues. The V segment lost 2 bases and the J segment 0 bases; nucleotides outside the gene matches: 0. In DNA, the CDR3 is TGTGCCAGCAGCCAAACTAGCGGGAGCTCCTACGAGCAGTACTTC. It specifies CASSQTSGSSYEQYF.

The chain is built from TRBV9 and TRBJ2-1; TRBD1 matches at 7 bases. The V segment lost 0 bases and the J segment 6 bases; nucleotides outside the gene matches: 9. The CDR3 length is 16 residues. In germline, CDR1 is SGDLS, CDR2 YYNGEE. The chain's CDR3 is CASSVVSDRPPNEQFF. Written as DNA, the CDR3 is TGTGCCAGCAGCGTAGTCTCGGACAGGCCCCCCAATGAGCAGTTCTTC.

J is TRBJ2-1 and V is TRBV7-2, with D possibly being TRBD2 (5 bases). CDR1 is SGHTA and CDR2 is FQGNSA in the germline V gene. CDR3 length: 11 residues. Trimming left V 2 bases short and J 9 bases short, with 5 bases between. The CDR3 DNA sequence: TGTGCCAGCAGCTTACGGGGTGAGCAGTTCTTC. It specifies CASSLRGEQFF.

The rearrangement links TRBV29-1 to TRBJ1-1; 7 bases fit TRBD1. CDR1 is SQVTM and CDR2 is ANQGSEA in the germline V gene. The CDR3 length is 15 residues. V lost 7 bases and J lost 2; bases outside the gene matches: 13. DNA of the CDR3: TGCAGCGCCGGACAGGTATCCGGAGTAAACACTGAAGCTTTCTTT. It yields the protein CSAGQVSGVNTEAFF.

The chain carries TRBV6-6 and TRBJ1-3; D remains ambiguous. There are 12 residues in the CDR3. CDR1 and CDR2 from the germline V gene are MNHNY and SVGAGI (reference sequence). V was shortened by 2 bases and J by 5 bases, with 4 bases between the two germline ends. This CDR3 is CASSYERNTIYF. As DNA, the CDR3 is TGTGCCAGCAGTTACGAGAGAAACACCATATATTTT.

The V and J genes are TRBV5-1 and TRBJ1-2, with TRBD1 matching 10 bases. The germline V gene has CDR1 SGHRS and CDR2 YFSETQ. The CDR3 runs to 15 residues. The J segment lost 7 bases and the V segment lost 0 bases, leaving 6 bases of the junction unmatched. The CDR3 coding sequence is TGCGCCAGCAGCTTGGAGGGACAGGGGATTCTTGGCTACACCTTC. Translated: CASSLEGQGILGYTF.

The chain joins TRBV7-2 to TRBJ2-5, with a weak D call TRBD1 (5 bases). The length of the CDR3 is 15 residues. Looked up from germline, CDR1 is SGHTA and CDR2 is FQGNSA. The V and J ends lost 3 bases and 1 base respectively, with 12 bases between them. CDR3 sequence reads: CASSFFAQGQETQYF. CDR3 in DNA: TGTGCCAGCAGCTTCTTTGCCCAGGGCCAAGAGACCCAGTACTTC. Filled out from reference TRBV7-2 and TRBJ2-5, the complete variable domain reads GAGVSQSPSNKVTEKGKDVELRCDPISGHTALYWYRQSLGQGLEFLIYFQGNSAPDKSGLPSDRFSAERTGGSVSTLTIQRTQQEDSAVYLCASSFFAQGQETQYFGPGTRLLVL.

This clone was seen just once. The chain joins TRBV6-6 to TRBJ1-5, with TRBD1 matching over 8 bases. The junction had 3 bases not matched to a gene; V was cut back by 6 bases and J by 5 bases. The CDR3 length is 13 residues. CDR1 and CDR2 (germline): MNHNY, SVGAGI (reference sequence). The CDR3 DNA reads as TGTGCCAGCAGCGGGACAGGTTATCAGCCCCAGCATTTT. Translating gives CASSGTGYQPQHF.

The genes are TRBV6-1 and TRBJ2-7; the match to TRBD2 covers 7 bases. This CDR3 comprises 14 residues. The V gene end was trimmed by 3 bases and the J gene end by 5 bases; junction bases not matched to a gene: 7. The V gene's germline CDR1 is MNHNS and CDR2 SASEGT. The DNA for the CDR3 is TGTGCCAGCAGTGAGGGGGGGAGCCTGGACGAGCAGTACTTC. It specifies CASSEGGSLDEQYF.